This T cell receptor beta chain was documented in a study of T-cell memory formation after mild COVID-19. Study information: TCR clusters showed largely donor specificity.

Regarding the study as a whole: There were some responding clones in pre-infection memory, which suggested that cross-reactive memory had joined.

Germline V gene sequence: CDR1 MNHEY, CDR2 SVGAGI. The CDR3 has 14 amino acids. With 6 bases removed from V and 8 bases from J, the gap between germline ends came to 19 bases. This clonotype was picked up many times. What it recognizes is unknown. TCRdb re-called the 5' RACE reads through MiXCR, storing one row per CDR3 protein. The data hold 200,000 or so distinct CDR3 sequences, with 9.5% observed a single time. This TCR was recovered from a man aged 18-30 years who had mild COVID-19 (a few samples of this study predate the infection). Cell type and time point are not known. Sequenced input: PBMCs or a T cell subset sorted from them (not recorded which). The chain uses TRBV6-5 and TRBJ1-2, with D perhaps matching TRBD1 (5 bases). CDR3 bases: TGTGCCAGCAGCCGCAATCCTGTGGGGGGGGGCTACACCTTC. Its translation is CASSRNPVGGGYTF.